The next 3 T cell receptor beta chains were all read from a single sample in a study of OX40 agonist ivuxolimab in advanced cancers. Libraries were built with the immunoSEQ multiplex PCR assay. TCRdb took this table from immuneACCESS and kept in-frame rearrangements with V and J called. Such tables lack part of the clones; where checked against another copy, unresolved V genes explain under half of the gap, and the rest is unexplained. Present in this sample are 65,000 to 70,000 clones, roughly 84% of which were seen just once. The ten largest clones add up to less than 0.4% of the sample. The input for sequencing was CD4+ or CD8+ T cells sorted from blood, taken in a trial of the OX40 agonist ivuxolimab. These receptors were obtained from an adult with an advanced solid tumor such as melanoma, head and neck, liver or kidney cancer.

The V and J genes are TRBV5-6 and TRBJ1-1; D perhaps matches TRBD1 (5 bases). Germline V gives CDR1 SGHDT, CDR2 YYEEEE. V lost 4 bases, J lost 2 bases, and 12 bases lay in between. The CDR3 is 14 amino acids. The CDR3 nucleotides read TGTGCCAGCAGCCCTTATGGGGGAAACACTGAAGCTTTCTTT. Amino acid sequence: CASSPYGGNTEAFF. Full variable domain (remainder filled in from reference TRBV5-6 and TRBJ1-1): DAGVTQSPTHLIKTRGQQVTLRCSPKSGHDTVSWYQQALGQGPQFIFQYYEEEERQRGNFPDRFSGHQFPNYSSELNVNALLLGDSALYLCASSPYGGNTEAFFGQGTRLTVV.

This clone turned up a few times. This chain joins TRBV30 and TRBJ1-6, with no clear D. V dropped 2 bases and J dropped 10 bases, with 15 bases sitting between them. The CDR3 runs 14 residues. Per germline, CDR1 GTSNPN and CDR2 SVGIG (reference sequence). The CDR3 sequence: CAWSLQAIVSPLHF. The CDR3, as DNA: TGTGCCTGGAGTCTTCAGGCGATAGTCTCACCCCTCCACTTT.

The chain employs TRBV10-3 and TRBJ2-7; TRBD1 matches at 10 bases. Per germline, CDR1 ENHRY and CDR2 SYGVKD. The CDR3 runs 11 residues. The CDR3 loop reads CATGGGYEQYF. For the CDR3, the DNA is TGTGCGACAGGGGGCGGCTACGAGCAGTACTTC.